This TCR beta chain was identified in a study of blood T cell repertoires in COVID-19. Overall study context: Nucleic acid was either cDNA or gDNA, and it came from T cells, B-cell-depleted T cells, or PBMCs.

Profiled with immunoSEQ multiplex PCR; TCRdb holds only in-frame clones, not every one. Among over 200,000 clones listed, 85% to 90% were seen once. A Seattle source enrolled patients during active infection and followed them longitudinally. The sequence came from a man aged 25 to 40 with COVID-19, enrolled during active disease. The sequencing sample was made of peripheral blood.

The chain's CDR3 is CASSRDNQETQYF. The CDR3 DNA reads TGTGCCAGCAGCCGGGACAACCAAGAGACCCAGTACTTC. The J gene is TRBJ2-5, the V gene TRBV7-3; D might be TRBD1 (6 bases). The CDR3 is 13 residues long. The V end lost 5 bases, the J end lost 0 bases, and 7 bases lay between the germline ends. Germline lookup yields CDR1 SGHTA and CDR2 FQGTGA.